This T cell receptor beta chain was identified during a study of T-cell reconstitution after alpha-beta-depleted transplantation in children. Study results and caveats: The study traced high day-60 TCRbeta diversity in some patients to surviving recipient T cells and thymic progenitors. T cells produced anew were the main source of T-cell counts and diversity one year after transplant.

Preparation of the TCRbeta library involved a method that used unique molecular identifiers. A single record per CDR3 protein comes from TCRdb applying MiXCR to the PCR reads. The profile shows more than 400,000 distinct CDR3 sequences, approximately 10% of them singletons. CDR1 is SGHTA, CDR2 FQGNSA, per germline. The CDR3 extends over 15 amino acids. V was shortened by 6 bases and J by 2 bases, with 13 bases between the two germline ends. This clonotype has just a few counts. What it binds is unknown. The specimen comprised PBMCs, mostly from graft donor cells, sampled 180 days after TCRalphabeta/CD19-depleted stem cell transplant. The sequence was collected from a female patient aged 2-15 years who had a stem cell transplant for aplastic anemia, so the T cells may come from the graft donor. The J gene is TRBJ2-2, the V gene TRBV7-2; no reliable D call. The CDR3 DNA reads as TGTGCCAGCAGTCCCCCAGGCTTTAACACCGGGGAGCTGTTTTTT. Its protein is CASSPPGFNTGELFF.